The present entry profiles one TCR beta chain with its context. The sample belongs to a study of cytomegalovirus exposure and HLA in healthy donors. Trimming removed 4 bases at V and 4 bases at J, with 10 bases between. The CDR3 spans 13 residues. The germline CDR1 and CDR2 sequences are MNHNS and SASEGT. PCR primers comprised 60 Vbeta and 13 Jbeta primers. Repertoires were generated with immunoSEQ multiplex PCR, while TCRdb's copy carries only in-frame clones and drops some. The sample has about 150,000 clones; 84% are singletons. The V gene is TRBV6-1, the J gene TRBJ1-1, with a possible D match to TRBD1 (6 bases). This clonotype was sampled from a boy under 10 years old in good health and CMV-seronegative. Sequenced: PBMCs. The DNA for the CDR3 is TGTGCCAGCAGTGTCCGCAGGGGCACTGAAGCTTTCTTT. Protein: CASSVRRGTEAFF.